This TCR beta chain was identified during a study of shared clonotypes between healthy human individuals. Study summary: Participating donors consisted of two women and a few men aged 18 to 49. Findings and caveats of the study: Among donors, sharing of clonotypes was expected to be affected by sequencing depth.

The repertoire was sequenced with immunoSEQ multiplex PCR; TCRdb's copy has only in-frame clones and lacks some. Here the sample spans fewer than 850,000 clones, less than 80% being singletons. As for this clone: Antigen specificity is unknown.

Germline values: CDR1 SGHRS, CDR2 YFSETQ. J was trimmed by 5 bases and V by 4 bases; bases with no gene match: 9. This CDR3 region has 16 residues. The genes are TRBV5-1 and TRBJ1-4; TRBD1 matches 9 bases. The sample comprised memory CD4+ T cells sorted from blood. Regarding subset: CD45RA-negative fraction. This receptor was taken from a woman in her twenties or thirties in good health. CDR3 loop: CASSQRQGGRNEKLFF. CDR3 nucleotide sequence: TGCGCCAGCAGCCAACGACAGGGGGGAAGGAATGAAAAACTGTTTTTT.